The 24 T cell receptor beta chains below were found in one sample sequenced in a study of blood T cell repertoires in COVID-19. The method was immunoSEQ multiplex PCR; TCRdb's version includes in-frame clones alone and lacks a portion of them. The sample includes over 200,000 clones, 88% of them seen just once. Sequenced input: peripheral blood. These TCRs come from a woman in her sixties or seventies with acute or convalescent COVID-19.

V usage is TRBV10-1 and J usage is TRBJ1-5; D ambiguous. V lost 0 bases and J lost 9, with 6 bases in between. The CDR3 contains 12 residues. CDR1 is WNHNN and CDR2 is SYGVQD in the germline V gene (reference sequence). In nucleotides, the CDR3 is TGCGCCAGCAGTGAGTCGACAAGGCCCCAGCATTTT. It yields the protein CASSESTRPQHF.

CDR3 in amino acids: CASSQDGRGTYEQYF. In nucleotides, the CDR3 is TGTGCCAGCAGCCAAGATGGTAGGGGAACCTACGAGCAGTACTTC. This chain connects TRBV3-1 (or the pseudogene TRBV3-2) to TRBJ2-7; weak D call: TRBD1 (5 bases). The V gene's germline CDR1 is LGHDT and CDR2 YNNKEL (reference sequence). V was pared by 0 bases and J by 2 bases, with 11 bases between. The CDR3 extends over 15 amino acids.

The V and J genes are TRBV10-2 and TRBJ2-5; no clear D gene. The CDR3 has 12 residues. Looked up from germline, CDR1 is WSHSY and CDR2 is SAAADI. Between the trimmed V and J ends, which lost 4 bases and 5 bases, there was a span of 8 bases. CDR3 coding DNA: TGCGCCAGCAGTGGCGAACGGGAGACCCAGTACTTC. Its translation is CASSGERETQYF.

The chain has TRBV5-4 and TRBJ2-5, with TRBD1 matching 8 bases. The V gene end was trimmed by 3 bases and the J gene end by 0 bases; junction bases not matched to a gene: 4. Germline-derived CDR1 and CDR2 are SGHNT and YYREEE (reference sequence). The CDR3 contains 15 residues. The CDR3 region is CASSSRQGYQETQYF. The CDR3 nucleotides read TGTGCCAGCAGCTCGCGACAGGGGTACCAAGAGACCCAGTACTTC. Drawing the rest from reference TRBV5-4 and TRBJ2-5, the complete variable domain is ETGVTQSPTHLIKTRGQQVTLRCSSQSGHNTVSWYQQALGQGPQFIFQYYREEENGRGNFPPRFSGLQFPNYSSELNVNALELDDSALYLCASSSRQGYQETQYFGPGTRLLVL.

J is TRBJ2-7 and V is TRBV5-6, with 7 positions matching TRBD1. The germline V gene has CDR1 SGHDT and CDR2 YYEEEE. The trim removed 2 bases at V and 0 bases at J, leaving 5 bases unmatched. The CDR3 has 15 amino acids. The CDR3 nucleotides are TGTGCCAGCAGCTTCGGGACAGTCCCCTCCTACGAGCAGTACTTC. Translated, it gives CASSFGTVPSYEQYF.

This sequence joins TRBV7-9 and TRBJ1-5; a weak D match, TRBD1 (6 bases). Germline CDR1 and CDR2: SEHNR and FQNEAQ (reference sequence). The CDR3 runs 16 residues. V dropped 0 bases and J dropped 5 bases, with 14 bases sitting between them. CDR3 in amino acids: CASSLASGVRDQPQHF. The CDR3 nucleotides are TGTGCCAGCAGCTTAGCGTCAGGGGTTCGGGATCAGCCCCAGCATTTT.

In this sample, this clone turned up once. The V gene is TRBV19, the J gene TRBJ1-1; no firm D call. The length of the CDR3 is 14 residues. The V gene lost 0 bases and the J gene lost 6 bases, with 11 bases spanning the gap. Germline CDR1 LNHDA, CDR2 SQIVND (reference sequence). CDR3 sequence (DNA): TGTGCCAGTAGTATAGATCGGGAGGTGGCTGAAGCTTTCTTT. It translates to CASSIDREVAEAFF. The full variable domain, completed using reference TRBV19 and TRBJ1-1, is DGGITQSPKYLFRKEGQNVTLSCEQNLNHDAMYWYRQDPGQGLRLIYYSQIVNDFQKGDIAEGYSVSREKKESFPLTVTSAQKNPTAFYLCASSIDREVAEAFFGQGTRLTVV.

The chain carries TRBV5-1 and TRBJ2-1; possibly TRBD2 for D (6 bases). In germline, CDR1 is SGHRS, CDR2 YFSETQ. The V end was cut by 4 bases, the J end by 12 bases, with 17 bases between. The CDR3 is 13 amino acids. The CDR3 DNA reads TGCGCCAGCAGCGATGGGGCGGGGTTAGGGCAGTTCTTC. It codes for CASSDGAGLGQFF.

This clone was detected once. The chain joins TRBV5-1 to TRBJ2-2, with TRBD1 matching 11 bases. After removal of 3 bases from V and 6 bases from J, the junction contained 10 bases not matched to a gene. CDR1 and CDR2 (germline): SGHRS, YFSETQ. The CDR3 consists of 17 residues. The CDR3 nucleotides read TGCGCCAGCAGCTCAACTAGGACAGGGGGCGGCCCCGGGGAGCTGTTTTTT. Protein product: CASSSTRTGGGPGELFF.

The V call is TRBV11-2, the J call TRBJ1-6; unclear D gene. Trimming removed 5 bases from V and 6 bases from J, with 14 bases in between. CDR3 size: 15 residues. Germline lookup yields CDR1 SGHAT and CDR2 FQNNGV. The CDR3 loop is CASSDGVPSNSPLHF. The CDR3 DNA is TGTGCCAGCAGCGACGGGGTTCCGAGTAATTCACCCCTCCACTTT.

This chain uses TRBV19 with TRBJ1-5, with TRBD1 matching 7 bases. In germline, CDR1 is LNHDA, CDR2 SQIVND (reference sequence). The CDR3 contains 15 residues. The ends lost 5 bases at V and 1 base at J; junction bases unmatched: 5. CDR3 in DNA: TGTGCCAGTAGTGTCCGGGACAGCAGCAATCAGCCCCAGCATTTT. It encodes CASSVRDSSNQPQHF.

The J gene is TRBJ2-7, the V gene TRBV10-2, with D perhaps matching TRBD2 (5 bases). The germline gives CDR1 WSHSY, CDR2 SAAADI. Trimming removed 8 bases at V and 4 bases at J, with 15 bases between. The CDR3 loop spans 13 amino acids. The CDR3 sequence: CASLDSADYEQYF. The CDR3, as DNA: TGCGCCAGCCTGGACTCCGCGGATTACGAGCAGTACTTC.

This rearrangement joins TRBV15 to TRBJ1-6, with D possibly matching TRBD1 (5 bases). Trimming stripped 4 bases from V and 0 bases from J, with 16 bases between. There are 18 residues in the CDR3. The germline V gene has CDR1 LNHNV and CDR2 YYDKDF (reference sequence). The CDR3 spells CATSTHRGGSSYNSPLHF. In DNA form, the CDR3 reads TGTGCCACCAGCACCCACCGGGGGGGGAGCTCCTATAATTCACCCCTCCACTTT.

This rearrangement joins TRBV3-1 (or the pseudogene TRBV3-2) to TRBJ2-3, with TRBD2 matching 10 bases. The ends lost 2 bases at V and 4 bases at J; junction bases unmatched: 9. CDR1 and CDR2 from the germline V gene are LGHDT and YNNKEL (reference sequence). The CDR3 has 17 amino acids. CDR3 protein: CASSQRGTSGVADTQYF. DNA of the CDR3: TGTGCCAGCAGCCAACGGGGAACTAGCGGGGTTGCAGATACGCAGTATTTT.

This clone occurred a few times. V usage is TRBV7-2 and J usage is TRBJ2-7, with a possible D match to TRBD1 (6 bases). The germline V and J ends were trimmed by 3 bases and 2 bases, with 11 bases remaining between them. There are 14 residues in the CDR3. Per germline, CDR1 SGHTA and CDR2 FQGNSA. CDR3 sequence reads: CASSFRDTTYEQYF. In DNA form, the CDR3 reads TGTGCCAGCAGCTTTCGGGACACAACCTACGAGCAGTACTTC.

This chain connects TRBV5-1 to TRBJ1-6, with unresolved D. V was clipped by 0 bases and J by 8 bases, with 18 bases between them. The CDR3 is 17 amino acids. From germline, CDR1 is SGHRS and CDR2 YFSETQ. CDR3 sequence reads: CASSLDAVGSFHSPLHF. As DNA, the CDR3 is TGCGCCAGCAGCTTGGACGCGGTGGGGAGTTTCCATTCACCCCTCCACTTT.

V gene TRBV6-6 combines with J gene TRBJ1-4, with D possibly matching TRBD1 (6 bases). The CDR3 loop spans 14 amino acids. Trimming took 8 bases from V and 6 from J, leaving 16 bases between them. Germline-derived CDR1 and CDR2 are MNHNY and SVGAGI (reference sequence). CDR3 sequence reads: CASGHREGHEKLFF. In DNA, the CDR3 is TGTGCCAGCGGACACAGGGAAGGTCATGAAAAACTGTTTTTT.

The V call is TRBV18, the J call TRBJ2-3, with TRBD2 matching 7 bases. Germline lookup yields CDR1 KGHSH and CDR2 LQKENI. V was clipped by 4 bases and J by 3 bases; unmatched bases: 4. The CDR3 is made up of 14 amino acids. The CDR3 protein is CASSRGSKTDTQYF. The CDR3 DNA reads TGTGCCAGCTCACGCGGGAGTAAGACAGATACGCAGTATTTT.

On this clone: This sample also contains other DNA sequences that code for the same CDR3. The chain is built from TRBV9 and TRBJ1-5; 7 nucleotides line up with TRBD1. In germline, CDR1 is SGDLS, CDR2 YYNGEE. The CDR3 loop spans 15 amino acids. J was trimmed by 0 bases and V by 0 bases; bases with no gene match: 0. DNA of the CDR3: TGTGCCAGCAGCGTAGAGGGGGCTAGCAATCAGCCCCAGCATTTT. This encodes CASSVEGASNQPQHF.

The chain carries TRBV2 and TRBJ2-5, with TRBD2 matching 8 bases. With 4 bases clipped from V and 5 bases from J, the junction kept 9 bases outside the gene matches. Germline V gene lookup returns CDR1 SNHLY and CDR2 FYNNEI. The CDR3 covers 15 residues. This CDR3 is CASSGVAGPSETQYF. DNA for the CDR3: TGTGCCAGCAGTGGGGTAGCGGGACCCTCGGAGACCCAGTACTTC.

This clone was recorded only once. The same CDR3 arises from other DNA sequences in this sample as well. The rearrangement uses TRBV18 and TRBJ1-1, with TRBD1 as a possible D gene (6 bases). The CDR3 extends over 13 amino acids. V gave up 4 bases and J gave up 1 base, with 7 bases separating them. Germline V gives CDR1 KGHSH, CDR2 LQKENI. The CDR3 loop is CASSLDRNTEAFF. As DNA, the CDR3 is TGTGCCAGCTCACTGGACAGGAACACTGAAGCTTTCTTT.

The CDR3 coding sequence is TGTGCCAGCAACCAGGGGGCTGTGTTTTCCACCGGGGAGCTGTTTTTT. The encoded protein is CASNQGAVFSTGELFF. The V and J genes are TRBV7-9 and TRBJ2-2; TRBD1 agrees at 8 bases. CDR1 SEHNR and CDR2 FQNEAQ come from the germline V gene (reference sequence). The CDR3 consists of 16 residues. The V gene end was trimmed by 7 bases and the J gene end by 4 bases; junction bases not matched to a gene: 11.

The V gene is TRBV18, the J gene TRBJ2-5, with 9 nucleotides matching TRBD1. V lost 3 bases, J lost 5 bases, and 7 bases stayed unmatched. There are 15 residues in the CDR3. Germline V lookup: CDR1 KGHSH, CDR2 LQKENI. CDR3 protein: CASSPTGGSRETQYF. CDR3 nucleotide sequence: TGTGCCAGCTCACCTACAGGGGGCTCGAGGGAGACCCAGTACTTC.

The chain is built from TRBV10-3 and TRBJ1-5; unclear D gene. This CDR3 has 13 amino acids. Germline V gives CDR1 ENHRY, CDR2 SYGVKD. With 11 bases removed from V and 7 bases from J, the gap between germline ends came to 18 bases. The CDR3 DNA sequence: TGTGCCCCCGGGGTCCCTGGAGTGCAGCCCCAGCATTTT. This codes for CAPGVPGVQPQHF.